The 28 T cell receptor beta chains reported below all come from one sample, sequenced in a study of OX40 agonist ivuxolimab in advanced cancers. The assay was immunoSEQ multiplex PCR, and TCRdb's table has in-frame clones only and misses some. Here the sample spans tens of thousands of clones, nearly 90% being singletons. This specimen was CD4+ or CD8+ T cells sorted from blood, taken in a trial of the OX40 agonist ivuxolimab. The receptors derive from an adult with an advanced solid tumor such as melanoma, head and neck, liver or kidney cancer.

The J gene is TRBJ1-2, the V gene TRBV5-4; TRBD1 matches 8 bases. This CDR3 has 16 residues. The germline CDR1 and CDR2 sequences are SGHNT and YYREEE (reference sequence). The trim removed 0 bases at V and 6 bases at J, leaving 10 bases unmatched. CDR3 coding DNA: TGTGCCAGCAGCTTGGAAATAGCCAGGGGGCTGAATGGCTACACCTTC. Translating it yields CASSLEIARGLNGYTF.

The chain links TRBV19 to TRBJ1-5; D is unresolved. The germline V and J ends were trimmed by 5 bases and 4 bases, with 15 bases remaining between them. The germline V gene encodes CDR1 LNHDA and CDR2 SQIVND (reference sequence). The CDR3 runs 15 residues. In DNA form, the CDR3 reads TGTGCCAGTAGTGTCGTCGGGGTTGGAAATCAGCCCCAGCATTTT. This sequence encodes CASSVVGVGNQPQHF.

The chain is built from TRBV6-5 and TRBJ2-1; D tentatively reads TRBD1 or TRBD2 (6 bases each). The CDR3 totals 15 residues. Germline V gene sequence: CDR1 MNHEY, CDR2 SVGAGI. V lost 4 bases, J lost 7 bases, and 17 bases lay in between. The CDR3 protein is CASSSPLGGWNEQFF. The CDR3 coding sequence is TGTGCCAGCAGTTCTCCCCTCGGGGGCTGGAATGAGCAGTTCTTC.

This clone was seen a handful of times. The rearrangement uses TRBV19 and TRBJ1-5; 10 bases agree with TRBD1. The CDR3 runs 15 residues. Losses at the gene ends were 5 bases for V and 7 bases for J; bases not matched to a gene: 8. CDR1 is LNHDA, CDR2 SQIVND, per germline (reference sequence). CDR3 amino acids: CASSPKTGGGQPQHF. The CDR3 nucleotides read TGTGCCAGTAGTCCGAAGACAGGGGGCGGGCAGCCCCAGCATTTT.

V usage is TRBV10-2 and J usage is TRBJ2-7, with D unresolved. CDR3 length equals 11 residues. The germline V and J ends were trimmed by 4 bases and 4 bases, with 5 bases remaining between them. Germline assignment: CDR1 WSHSY and CDR2 SAAADI. In DNA form, the CDR3 reads TGCGCCAGCAGTGGCGGATACGAGCAGTACTTC. Encoded protein: CASSGGYEQYF.

J is TRBJ1-3 and V is TRBV18; perhaps TRBD1 as D (5 bases). Trimming removed 3 bases at V and 6 bases at J, with 21 bases between. This CDR3 is built from 17 residues. CDR1 KGHSH and CDR2 LQKENI come from the germline V gene. The CDR3 region is CASSPFGTGQGENTIYF. CDR3 DNA sequence: TGTGCCAGCTCACCGTTTGGCACCGGGCAGGGCGAAAACACCATATATTTT. Based on the CDR3 plus reference TRBV18 and TRBJ1-3, the full variable domain is NAGVMQNPRHLVRRRGQEARLRCSPMKGHSHVYWYRQLPEEGLKFMVYLQKENIIDESGMPKERFSAEFPKEGPSILRIQQVVRGDSAAYFCASSPFGTGQGENTIYFGEGSWLTVV.

The V and J genes are TRBV4-1 and TRBJ2-7; weak D call: TRBD2 (6 bases). This CDR3 is 16 amino acids long. Per the germline V gene, CDR1 is MGHRA and CDR2 is YSYEKL. The V gene lost 1 base and the J gene lost 2 bases, with 15 bases spanning the gap. The chain's CDR3 is CASSQAPGGLTYEQYF. The CDR3 DNA reads as TGCGCCAGCAGCCAAGCCCCCGGAGGGTTAACCTACGAGCAGTACTTC.

The chain combines TRBV27 with TRBJ2-2, with TRBD1 matching 8 bases. This CDR3 is built from 20 residues. The V and J ends lost 3 bases and 6 bases, in that order; junction bases with no gene match: 21. Germline CDR1 MNHEY, CDR2 SMNVEV (reference sequence). The CDR3 DNA reads as TGTGCCAGCAGTTTCACCCCGCCCGCGCCTGGCAGGGGGCGGCCCGGGGAGCTGTTTTTT. Its protein product is CASSFTPPAPGRGRPGELFF.

The chain has TRBV4-1 and TRBJ2-5; 8 bases line up with TRBD2. The CDR3 sequence is 17 residues long. Looked up from germline, CDR1 is MGHRA and CDR2 is YSYEKL. V lost 0 bases and J lost 1; bases outside the gene matches: 7. CDR3 protein: CASSQDPTSDPQETQYF. CDR3 nucleotide sequence: TGCGCCAGCAGCCAAGATCCGACTAGCGATCCCCAAGAGACCCAGTACTTC.

CDR3 sequence reads: CASSLGGRRSRTDTQYF. The CDR3 DNA sequence: TGTGCCAGCAGCTTGGGGGGACGGCGGAGCCGCACAGATACGCAGTATTTT. V is TRBV5-6 and J is TRBJ2-3; D may correspond to TRBD1 or TRBD2 (5 bases each). In germline, CDR1 is SGHDT, CDR2 YYEEEE. The CDR3 contains 17 residues. V dropped 0 bases and J dropped 1 base, with 15 bases sitting between them.

The V gene is TRBV4-3, the J gene TRBJ2-5; D might be TRBD1 (6 bases). The ends were cut back, 1 base at V and 0 bases at J, with 6 bases in the middle. The CDR3 has 14 amino acids. Germline CDR1 LGHNA, CDR2 YSLEER. DNA for the CDR3: TGCGCCAGCAGCCAAGGACAGGACCAAGAGACCCAGTACTTC. This sequence encodes CASSQGQDQETQYF.

The rearrangement uses TRBV7-8 and TRBJ2-5, with D hard to call. This CDR3 comprises 14 residues. Trimming removed 2 bases at V and 2 bases at J, with 9 bases between. Germline-derived CDR1 and CDR2 are SGHVS and FQNEAQ. CDR3 protein: CASSLNTGQETQYF. In DNA, the CDR3 is TGTGCCAGCAGCTTAAACACTGGACAAGAGACCCAGTACTTC.

The chain joins TRBV2 to TRBJ1-1; TRBD1 matches 8 bases. This CDR3 is 12 amino acids long. Germline assignment: CDR1 SNHLY and CDR2 FYNNEI. The ends lost 5 bases at V and 5 bases at J; junction bases unmatched: 1. The CDR3 DNA follows: TGTGCCAGCAGTACAGGGGGGACTGAAGCTTTCTTT. It translates to CASSTGGTEAFF.

The chain links TRBV11-2 to TRBJ2-5; 10 nucleotides match TRBD2. The CDR3 runs 16 residues. Trimming took 1 base from V and 5 from J; bases not matched to a gene: 7. Germline V gene data show CDR1 as SGHAT and CDR2 as FQNNGV. The CDR3 DNA follows: TGTGCCAGCAGCTTAGCTGGAGCGGGGGGGCGGGAGACCCAGTACTTC. This gives the protein CASSLAGAGGRETQYF.

The chain uses TRBV29-1 and TRBJ1-1, with a possible D match to TRBD1 (6 bases). The CDR3 contains 15 residues. The V end was cut by 6 bases, the J end by 1 base, with 18 bases between. The germline CDR1 and CDR2 sequences are SQVTM and ANQGSEA. CDR3: CSVGGAPRKNTEAFF. The CDR3 nucleotides are TGCAGCGTCGGGGGGGCCCCTAGAAAGAACACTGAAGCTTTCTTT.

This clone has just a few counts. This sequence joins TRBV15 and TRBJ2-1; TRBD2 agrees at 11 bases. The ends lost 8 bases at V and 9 bases at J; junction bases unmatched: 6. The CDR3 sequence is 13 residues long. Looked up from germline, CDR1 is LNHNV and CDR2 is YYDKDF (reference sequence). The DNA of the CDR3 is TGTGCCACCTTAGCGGGGGGGCGCCCTGAGCAGTTCTTC. Encoded protein: CATLAGGRPEQFF.

The J gene is TRBJ1-1, the V gene TRBV6-5; D is uncertain. The CDR3 length is 14 residues. Germline loops: CDR1 MNHEY, CDR2 SVGAGI. Trimming left V 5 bases short and J 1 base short, with 11 bases between. CDR3 residues: CASSPGGRNTEAFF. The CDR3 coding sequence is TGTGCCAGCAGTCCCGGCGGTCGGAACACTGAAGCTTTCTTT.

This clone was picked up one time. The chain uses TRBV5-1 and TRBJ1-1; D uncertain. The CDR3 has 14 amino acids. Trimming took 5 bases from V and 0 from J, leaving 11 bases between them. Germline-derived CDR1 and CDR2 are SGHRS and YFSETQ. CDR3 in amino acids: CASRNGYVNTEAFF. DNA of the CDR3: TGCGCCAGCAGAAACGGGTATGTGAACACTGAAGCTTTCTTT. Variable domain in full (rest from reference TRBV5-1 and TRBJ1-1): KAGVTQTPRYLIKTRGQQVTLSCSPISGHRSVSWYQQTPGQGLQFLFEYFSETQRNKGNFPGRFSGRQFSNSRSEMNVSTLELGDSALYLCASRNGYVNTEAFFGQGTRLTVV.

This CDR3 is CAWDRGLSGYTF. The CDR3 DNA follows: TGTGCCTGGGACAGGGGATTAAGCGGCTACACCTTC. The chain uses TRBV30 and TRBJ1-2; TRBD1 agrees at 8 bases. With V trimmed by 5 bases and J by 8 bases, 7 bases remained unmatched. The length of the CDR3 is 12 residues. Germline CDR1 is GTSNPN and CDR2 is SVGIG (reference sequence).

The chain employs TRBV5-1 and TRBJ2-3; the D gene is possibly TRBD2 (6 bases). CDR1 SGHRS and CDR2 YFSETQ come from the germline V gene. V lost 5 bases and J 1 base, leaving 11 bases between the germline ends. This CDR3 has 14 amino acids. CDR3 amino acids: CASSGGGGTDTQYF. In DNA, the CDR3 is TGCGCCAGCAGTGGAGGCGGGGGCACAGATACGCAGTATTTT.

V usage is TRBV29-1 and J usage is TRBJ1-4; TRBD1 matches at 8 bases. CDR3 length: 14 amino acids. The V and J ends lost 3 bases and 4 bases, in that order; junction bases with no gene match: 4. Germline CDR1 reads SQVTM; CDR2 reads ANQGSEA. The CDR3 DNA sequence: TGCAGCGTTGATACAGGGGGAAGTAATGAAAAACTGTTTTTT. Amino acid sequence: CSVDTGGSNEKLFF.

The chain combines TRBV5-6 with TRBJ2-7; D may be TRBD1 or TRBD2 (6 bases each). Per the germline V gene, CDR1 is SGHDT and CDR2 is YYEEEE. V lost 4 bases, J lost 7 bases, and 15 bases lay in between. The CDR3 totals 13 residues. The CDR3 region is CASSHPQGGEQYF. The CDR3, as DNA: TGTGCCAGCAGCCATCCACAAGGGGGGGAGCAGTACTTC.

V gene TRBV11-2 combines with J gene TRBJ2-3, with 14 positions matching TRBD2. Germline V CDR1 and CDR2: SGHAT, FQNNGV. J was trimmed by 5 bases and V by 1 base; bases with no gene match: 8. This CDR3 region has 18 residues. The CDR3 here is CASSLGGLAGGRGDTQYF. DNA of the CDR3: TGTGCCAGCAGCTTAGGTGGACTAGCGGGGGGCAGGGGAGATACGCAGTATTTT. The full variable domain, completed using reference TRBV11-2 and TRBJ2-3, is EAGVAQSPRYKIIEKRQSVAFWCNPISGHATLYWYQQILGQGPKLLIQFQNNGVVDDSQLPKDRFSAERLKGVDSTLKIQPAKLEDSAVYLCASSLGGLAGGRGDTQYFGPGTRLTVL.

The rearrangement links TRBV19 to TRBJ2-2; D is uncertain. The germline V and J ends were trimmed by 6 bases and 1 base, with 15 bases remaining between them. CDR1 LNHDA and CDR2 SQIVND come from the germline V gene (reference sequence). This CDR3 contains 16 residues. In nucleotides, the CDR3 is TGTGCCAGTAGCCCGCGGACGGGCCTGAACACCGGGGAGCTGTTTTTT. The encoded protein is CASSPRTGLNTGELFF.

The V gene is TRBV23-1, the J gene TRBJ2-1, with 10 bases aligning to TRBD2. TRBV23-1 is recorded as an ORF, its role being uncertain. The junction had 9 bases not matched to a gene; V was cut back by 3 bases and J by 7 bases. CDR3 length: 16 amino acids. CDR3: CASSQSLAGVYNEQFF. In nucleotides, the CDR3 is TGCGCCAGCAGTCAGAGTCTAGCGGGGGTCTATAATGAGCAGTTCTTC.

The chain uses TRBV10-3 and TRBJ2-1, with 9 positions matching TRBD2. The CDR3 has 13 amino acids. Germline lookup yields CDR1 ENHRY and CDR2 SYGVKD. J gave up 6 bases and V 6 bases, and 3 bases lay outside the gene matches. The CDR3: CAIRAGGSNEQFF. CDR3 coding DNA: TGTGCCATCAGAGCGGGGGGTTCCAATGAGCAGTTCTTC.

V and J are TRBV11-2 and TRBJ2-7; 8 bases agree with TRBD1. This CDR3 contains 15 residues. Trimming took 3 bases from V and 3 from J; bases not matched to a gene: 7. Germline V gives CDR1 SGHAT, CDR2 FQNNGV. The CDR3 region is CASSFHGQGNYEQYF. The CDR3 nucleotides are TGTGCCAGCAGCTTTCATGGACAGGGCAACTACGAGCAGTACTTC.

The chain recombines TRBV9 with TRBJ2-7, with TRBD1 identical over 9 bases. The CDR3 totals 14 residues. V trimming: 6 bases; J trimming: 4 bases; junction bases outside the gene matches: 8. Per germline, CDR1 SGDLS and CDR2 YYNGEE. In DNA, the CDR3 is TGTGCCAGCACCTCCGGGACAGGGCCTTACGAGCAGTACTTC. This gives the protein CASTSGTGPYEQYF.